Below are 6 T cell receptor beta chains sequenced from a single sample in a study of blood T cell repertoires in COVID-19. Sequencing was performed with immunoSEQ multiplex PCR; in TCRdb, only in-frame clones are kept and a portion is missing. This sample yields around 200,000 clones, of which 80% to 90% are seen a single time; about a tenth belongs to the top ten. The sequenced material came from PBMCs or T cells enriched from blood (not recorded which). The receptors were sampled from a man between 18 and 29 years old with acute COVID-19.

The rearrangement joins TRBV11-3 to TRBJ1-1, with D possibly matching TRBD1 (6 bases). V lost 5 bases to trimming and J lost 1 base, with 14 bases between them. Germline V gives CDR1 SGHNT, CDR2 YENEEA. This CDR3 comprises 15 residues. CDR3 coding DNA: TGTGCCAGCAGCCGAGCCAGGGGCGCGAACACTGAAGCTTTCTTT. Residues: CASSRARGANTEAFF.

The chain joins TRBV27 to TRBJ1-1; perhaps TRBD1 as D (5 bases). CDR1 MNHEY and CDR2 SMNVEV come from the germline V gene (reference sequence). The CDR3 totals 15 residues. Trimming removed 1 base at V and 3 bases at J, with 12 bases between. The CDR3 reads CASSLLASGDTEAFF. The CDR3 DNA reads TGTGCCAGCAGTTTATTGGCCTCGGGGGACACTGAAGCTTTCTTT.

The V gene is TRBV7-2, the J gene TRBJ2-1; 8 bases fit TRBD2. J gave up 4 bases and V 4 bases, and 9 bases lay outside the gene matches. Germline CDR1 is SGHTA and CDR2 is FQGNSA. This CDR3 region has 16 residues. Written as DNA, the CDR3 is TGTGCCAGCAGCTCCCCGGGAGCGGGGGTTTACAATGAGCAGTTCTTC. It translates to CASSSPGAGVYNEQFF.

V usage is TRBV7-8 and J usage is TRBJ2-2, with D maybe TRBD1 (7 bases). V dropped 4 bases and J dropped 5 bases, with 14 bases sitting between them. The CDR3 totals 15 residues. Germline V gene sequence: CDR1 SGHVS, CDR2 FQNEAQ. The DNA of the CDR3 is TGTGCCAGCAGCTCTCGACAGGGAGGTACCGGGGAGCTGTTTTTT. Translating it yields CASSSRQGGTGELFF.

CDR3 coding DNA: TGCAGCGTTCCCAGCGGGAGTTCCTACAATGAGCAGTTCTTC. Encoded protein: CSVPSGSSYNEQFF. The chain joins TRBV29-1 to TRBJ2-1; 8 bases agree with TRBD2. V shed 5 bases and J 1 base; nucleotides not matched to a gene: 4. The CDR3 runs to 14 residues. Germline CDR1 and CDR2: SQVTM and ANQGSEA.

V and J are TRBV5-1 and TRBJ1-2; D uncertain. Germline V CDR1 and CDR2: SGHRS, YFSETQ. The CDR3 has 15 residues. The V gene lost 0 bases and the J gene lost 0 bases, with 9 bases spanning the gap. CDR3 nucleotides: TGCGCCAGCAGCTTGGGATCCGGGGCTAACTATGGCTACACCTTC. Translating gives CASSLGSGANYGYTF.